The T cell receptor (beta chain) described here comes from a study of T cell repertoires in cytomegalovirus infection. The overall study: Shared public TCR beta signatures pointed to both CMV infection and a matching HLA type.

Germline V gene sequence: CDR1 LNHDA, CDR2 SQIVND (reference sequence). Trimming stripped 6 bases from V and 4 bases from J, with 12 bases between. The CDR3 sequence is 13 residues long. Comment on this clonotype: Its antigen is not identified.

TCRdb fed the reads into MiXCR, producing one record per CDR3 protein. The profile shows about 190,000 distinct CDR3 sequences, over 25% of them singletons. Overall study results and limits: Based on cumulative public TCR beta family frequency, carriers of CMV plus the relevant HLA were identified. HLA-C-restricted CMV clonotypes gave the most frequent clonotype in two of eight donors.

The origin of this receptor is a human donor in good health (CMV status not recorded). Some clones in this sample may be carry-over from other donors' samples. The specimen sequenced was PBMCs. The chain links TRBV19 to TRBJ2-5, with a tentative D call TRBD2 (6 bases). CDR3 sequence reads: CASSGGFRETQYF. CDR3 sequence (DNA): TGTGCCAGTAGCGGGGGATTCAGAGAGACCCAGTACTTC.